A single sample gave rise to the 6 T cell receptor beta chains below, sequenced in a study of CD8 T cells in Susac syndrome. The RNA input was roughly 0.45 to 1 ug, and it was reverse transcribed with random hexamers. TCRdb used MiXCR to reprocess the immunoSEQ multiplex PCR reads, holding one entry per CDR3 protein. The profile shows about 200,000 distinct CDR3 sequences, roughly 90% of them singletons. Sequencing input: CD4+ T cells from PBMCs. The receptors come from a human donor with Susac syndrome.

The rearrangement links TRBV7-3 to TRBJ2-1, with 7 bases fitting TRBD2. Germline loops: CDR1 SGHTA, CDR2 FQGTGA. This CDR3 region has 15 residues. V lost 4 bases to trimming and J lost 4 bases; unmatched junction nucleotides: 7. The CDR3 is CASSSIGGSYNEQFF. Written as DNA, the CDR3 is TGTGCCAGCAGCTCGATTGGCGGGAGTTACAATGAGCAGTTCTTC.

The rearrangement links TRBV6-5 to TRBJ2-6, with 8 bases identical to TRBD1. Germline CDR1 MNHEY, CDR2 SVGAGI. This CDR3 has 18 amino acids. V dropped 0 bases and J dropped 0; count of bases not matched to a gene: 4. Here the CDR3 reads CASSYSGQGGSGANVLTF. In nucleotides, the CDR3 is TGTGCCAGCAGTTACTCTGGACAGGGCGGCTCTGGGGCCAACGTCCTGACTTTC.

DNA of the CDR3: TGTGCCAGCAGTTTTAGCGGGAGGTGGTACAATGAGCAGTTCTTC. Its protein is CASSFSGRWYNEQFF. The chain carries TRBV12-3 or TRBV12-4 and TRBJ2-1; 10 nucleotides match TRBD2. Trimming removed 3 bases from V and 4 bases from J; junction bases left unmatched: 3. The CDR3 has 15 amino acids.

The chain joins TRBV5-1 to TRBJ2-7; unclear D gene. Germline values: CDR1 SGHRS, CDR2 YFSETQ. CDR3 length: 15 residues. The V end lost 4 bases, the J end lost 2 bases, and 16 bases lay between the germline ends. The CDR3 reads CASSPTIGRPYEQYF. The CDR3 DNA is TGCGCCAGCAGCCCAACGATCGGACGACCCTACGAGCAGTACTTC.

The chain recombines TRBV2 with TRBJ1-2; TRBD1 matches 8 bases. This CDR3 spans 13 amino acids. The germline CDR1 and CDR2 sequences are SNHLY and FYNNEI. The trim removed 3 bases at V and 6 bases at J, leaving 3 bases unmatched. In DNA form, the CDR3 reads TGTGCCAGCAGTGAGAGGACAGGGAATGGCTACACCTTC. Translation: CASSERTGNGYTF. The variable domain in full, with the rest retrieved from reference TRBV2 and TRBJ1-2, is EPEVTQTPSHQVTQMGQEVILRCVPISNHLYFYWYRQILGQKVEFLVSFYNNEISEKSEIFDDQFSVERPDGSNFTLKIRSTKLEDSAMYFCASSERTGNGYTFGSGTRLTVV.

The V gene is TRBV10-3, the J gene TRBJ2-7; TRBD1 matches 9 bases. This CDR3 has 15 amino acids. V lost 4 bases to trimming and J lost 6 bases; unmatched junction nucleotides: 10. Germline V lookup: CDR1 ENHRY, CDR2 SYGVKD. CDR3 residues: CAISGGQGVGSEQYF. CDR3 bases: TGTGCCATCAGTGGGGGACAGGGAGTAGGCTCCGAGCAGTACTTC.